These T cell receptor beta chains were read from a single sample in a study of T cells after posttransplantation cyclophosphamide. Sequenced by immunoSEQ multiplex PCR; TCRdb stores in-frame clones only, minus some. The repertoire consists of roughly 14,000 clones, none detected only once. The input for sequencing was PBMCs, taken around 1,100 days after allogeneic stem cell transplant with posttransplant cyclophosphamide. The receptors derive from a female patient in her forties who received an allogeneic stem cell transplant from a related donor, was CMV-positive, and had no GVHD. Some of these T cells may belong to the graft donor. Both conserved end residues are part of each CDR3. A D gene is named only where the DNA matches it firmly. For some rows the clone size is stated as once, few or many, or as a class when expanded; others skip it.

TRBD2 TRBJ2-1 many TRBV19 CASRPLAGDYNEQFF TGTGCCAGTAGACCTCTAGCGGGGGACTACAATGAGCAGTTCTTC
TRBD2 TRBJ2-2 many TRBV11-2 CASSLLTGGGTGELFF TGTGCCAGCAGCTTACTTACGGGGGGGGGCACCGGGGAGCTGTTTTTT
NA TRBJ2-7 many TRBV5-8 CASSSSQAW TGTGCCAGCAGTTCCTCCCAGGCGTGG
TRBD1 TRBJ1-5 many TRBV5-5 CASSFRGTADRPQHF TGTGCCAGCAGCTTCCGCGGGACAGCCGATCGGCCCCAGCATTTT
NA TRBJ2-4 NA TRBV6-1 CASSPWTEENIQYF TGTGCCAGCAGCCCTTGGACAGAAGAAAACATTCAGTACTTC
NA TRBJ1-6 many TRBV14 CASSQWGREDSPLHF TGTGCCAGCAGCCAGTGGGGCAGGGAAGATTCACCCCTCCACTTT
TRBD2 TRBJ2-1 many TRBV27 CASSLPSGGRIQFF TGTGCCAGCAGTTTACCTAGCGGGGGGCGGATTCAGTTCTTC
TRBD1 TRBJ1-4 NA TRBV7-8 CASSLIRGRDEKLFF TGTGCCAGCAGCTTAATCAGGGGGCGGGATGAAAAACTGTTTTTT
TRBD1 TRBJ1-2 few TRBV15 CATSRDRGFYGYTF TGTGCCACCAGCAGGGACAGGGGTTTCTATGGCTACACCTTC
TRBD1 TRBJ2-2 many TRBV10-2 CASSRGGANTGELFF TGCGCCAGCAGCCGAGGGGGCGCAAACACCGGGGAGCTGTTTTTT
NA TRBJ1-1 many TRBV11-3 CASSTNYNTEAFF TGTGCCAGCAGCACAAACTATAACACTGAAGCTTTCTTT
NA TRBJ2-1 many TRBV10-3 CAMHDGNNEQFF TGTGCCATGCATGACGGGAACAATGAGCAGTTCTTC
NA TRBJ1-1 large TRBV7-8 CASSSRSTGWAFF TGTGCCAGCAGCTCCCGCTCAACAGGGTGGGCTTTCTTT
NA TRBJ1-3 many TRBV15 CATSREIQGGSGNTIYF TGTGCCACCAGCAGAGAAATACAGGGCGGCTCTGGAAACACCATATATTTT
NA TRBJ2-1 NA TRBV2 CTSSSRPSSYNEQFF TGTACCAGCAGCTCGCGACCTAGCTCCTACAATGAGCAGTTCTTC
NA TRBJ2-7 few TRBV5-1 CASSPRPGTSRSYEQYF TGCGCCAGCAGCCCACGGCCCGGGACTTCCCGCTCCTACGAGCAGTACTTC
NA TRBJ2-1 many TRBV6-1 CASSELAGIIRENEQFF TGTGCCAGCAGTGAACTGGCGGGGATTATCAGGGAGAATGAGCAGTTCTTC
NA TRBJ1-3 many TRBV5-1 CASSLEATAFSGNTIYF TGCGCCAGCAGCTTGGAGGCAACAGCCTTCTCTGGAAACACCATATATTTT
TRBD2 TRBJ2-3 few TRBV4-1 CASSLLSGREGGFTDTQYF TGCGCCAGCAGTCTCTTATCGGGCAGGGAGGGTGGATTCACAGATACGCAGTATTTT
NA TRBJ1-3 NA TRBV7-9 CASSPRAYQRGNTIYF TGTGCCAGCAGTCCCAGGGCCTACCAAAGGGGAAACACCATATATTTT
NA TRBJ2-7 many TRBV27 CASSLSDSSYEQYF TGTGCCAGCAGTTTATCGGACAGCTCCTACGAGCAGTACTTC
NA TRBJ1-2 few TRBV6-5 CASSYAGIQDYGYTF TGTGCCAGCAGTTATGCCGGGATCCAGGACTATGGCTACACCTTC
TRBD1 TRBJ2-5 many TRBV5-1 CASSAGQGQETQYF TGCGCCAGCAGCGCGGGACAGGGCCAAGAGACCCAGTACTTC
TRBD1 TRBJ2-7 many TRBV19 CASSVSGTGGSYEQYF TGTGCCAGTAGTGTATCGGGGACAGGGGGTTCCTACGAGCAGTACTTC
NA TRBJ1-2 many TRBV2 CASNARDNYGYTF TGTGCCAGCAATGCCAGGGATAACTATGGCTACACCTTC
NA TRBJ1-2 few TRBV7-9 CASSSLPGYTF TGTGCCAGCAGCTCACTCCCCGGCTACACCTTC
TRBD1 TRBJ2-1 many TRBV15 CATSRGGGDEQFF TGTGCCACCAGCAGAGGAGGGGGCGATGAGCAGTTCTTC
NA TRBJ1-3 many TRBV2 CASSESKWTRDKAGNTIYF TGTGCCAGCAGTGAATCCAAATGGACCCGGGACAAGGCTGGAAACACCATATATTTT
TRBD2 TRBJ2-1 many TRBV7-9 CASSLVLAGGGEQFF TGTGCCAGCAGCTTAGTGCTAGCGGGGGGAGGGGAGCAGTTCTTC
NA TRBJ1-5 few TRBV27 CASSLNRYNQPQHF TGTGCCAGCAGTTTAAACAGGTACAATCAGCCCCAGCATTTT
NA TRBJ1-1 NA TRBV7-2 CASSYGRYTEAFF TGTGCCAGCAGTTATGGTCGGTACACTGAAGCTTTCTTT
NA TRBJ1-6 many TRBV21-1 CASSGLLEAGSPLHF TGTGCCAGCAGCGGACTCCTAGAAGCAGGTTCACCCCTCCACTTT
NA TRBJ2-3 many TRBV29-1 CSVDLLGDTQYF TGCAGCGTTGACCTACTAGGAGATACGCAGTATTTT
NA TRBJ1-1 many TRBV5-1 CAGSLSQGNTEAFF TGCGCCGGCAGCTTGTCTCAGGGGAACACTGAAGCTTTCTTT
TRBD2 TRBJ2-3 NA TRBV7-8 CASTGLVSADTQYF TGTGCCAGCACGGGACTAGTATCGGCAGATACGCAGTATTTT
NA TRBJ1-1 NA TRBV5-4 CASSLFDTEAFF TGTGCCAGCAGCCTTTTCGACACTGAAGCTTTCTTT
NA TRBJ1-5 few TRBV4-3 CASSQDWRTPNQPQHF TGCGCCAGCAGCCAAGATTGGAGGACGCCTAATCAGCCCCAGCATTTT
TRBD2 TRBJ2-3 many TRBV10-3 CAISGAGTSADTQYF TGTGCCATCAGTGGTGCCGGGACTAGCGCAGATACGCAGTATTTT
NA TRBJ1-4 many TRBV5-8 CASTRGQPNEKLFF TGTGCCAGCACTCGAGGTCAGCCCAATGAAAAACTGTTTTTT
NA TRBJ2-3 few TRBV7-9 CASSNGRGRDSDTQYF TGTGCCAGCAGCAATGGCCGGGGTCGGGACTCAGATACGCAGTATTTT
NA TRBJ2-1 many TRBV9 CASSGWTTVNEQFF TGTGCCAGCAGCGGGTGGACTACCGTCAATGAGCAGTTCTTC